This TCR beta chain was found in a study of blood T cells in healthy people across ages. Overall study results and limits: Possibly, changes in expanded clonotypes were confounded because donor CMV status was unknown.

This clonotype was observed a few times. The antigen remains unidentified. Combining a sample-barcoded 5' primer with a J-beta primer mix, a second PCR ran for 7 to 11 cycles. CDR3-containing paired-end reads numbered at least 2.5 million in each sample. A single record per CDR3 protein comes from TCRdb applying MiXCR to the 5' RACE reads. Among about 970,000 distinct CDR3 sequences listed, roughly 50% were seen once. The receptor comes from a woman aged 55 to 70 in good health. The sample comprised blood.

The CDR3 protein is CASSYSPGTEAFF. The CDR3 DNA reads as TGTGCCAGCAGTTACTCCCCGGGCACTGAAGCTTTCTTT. This chain connects TRBV6-6 to TRBJ1-1; D not resolved. This CDR3 spans 13 amino acids. Germline CDR1 MNHNY, CDR2 SVGAGI (reference sequence). The V end lost 0 bases, the J end lost 4 bases, and 6 bases lay between the germline ends.